This T cell receptor (beta chain) was retrieved from a study of Graves' ophthalmopathy and Graves' hyperthyroidism. Germline lookup yields CDR1 MNHEY and CDR2 SVGEGT. CDR3 length: 15 residues. Germline trimming cut 6 bases from V and 6 bases from J; bases unmatched to any gene: 11. Using RNA transcripts, the TCR beta CDR3 regions were amplified. The library came from an HTBI-primed first-round RT-PCR and a second-round multiplex PCR. TCRdb independently ran MiXCR on the multiplex PCR reads; one entry per CDR3 protein. The repertoire includes about 500,000 distinct CDR3 sequences, approximately 14% of them detected once, and roughly 9.8% sits in the top ten. Ten or more counts support this clonotype.

The sequenced sample was blood. This receptor was obtained from a woman aged 25-40 years with Graves' ophthalmopathy. The chain recombines TRBV6-2 or TRBV6-3 with TRBJ1-1; 9 positions agree with TRBD1. CDR3 sequence (DNA): TGTGCCAGCAGCCCTTGGGGGACAGGGATGTCTGAAGCTTTCTTT. Amino acids: CASSPWGTGMSEAFF.